This TCR beta chain was sequenced during a study of T cell repertoires in cytomegalovirus infection. As for the study in general: Public signatures in TCR beta pointed to CMV infection and matching HLA type.

TCRdb analysed the reads with MiXCR anew, one entry per CDR3 protein. The profile shows roughly 500,000 distinct CDR3 sequences, 15% to 20% of them singletons. This clonotype showed up many times. Antigen: not known. Study findings and constraints: The study found HLA-C-restricted CMV-specific TCR beta clonotypes dominating the ex vivo response. Accumulated public TCR beta family frequency recognized individuals carrying CMV together with the relevant HLA.

The CDR3 loop spans 16 amino acids. The V gene's germline CDR1 is MDHEN and CDR2 SYDVKM. The J segment lost 0 bases and the V segment lost 5 bases, leaving 7 bases of the junction unmatched. This chain connects TRBV28 to TRBJ1-5; 7 positions agree with TRBD1. Material: CD8+ T cells from PBMCs. This sequence originates from a human donor in good health (CMV status not recorded). Some clones in this sample may be carry-over from other donors' samples. This chain's CDR3 is CASSARGTDSNQPQHF. DNA of the CDR3: TGTGCCAGCAGTGCAAGGGGGACAGATAGCAATCAGCCCCAGCATTTT.